The 16 T cell receptor beta chains in this list originate from one sample, sequenced in a study of tumor and adjacent non-tumor tissue in lung cancer. TCRbeta libraries were built with three rounds of nested PCR, modified from ARM-PCR. TCRdb processed the multiplex PCR reads anew with MiXCR; each CDR3 protein has one entry. The table has roughly 140,000 distinct CDR3 sequences, around 60% seen once. This sample's RNA came from whole unsorted tissue. Sequencing was carried out using lung tumor tissue. The receptors come from a man in his 60s with small cell lung cancer.

Comment on this clonotype: This may stem from a read error, because a much larger clone lies one nucleotide away. This chain connects TRBV6-6 to TRBJ2-2, with 10 bases matching TRBD2. There are 14 residues in the CDR3. V shed 10 bases and J 1 base; nucleotides not matched to a gene: 3. Germline values: CDR1 MNHNY, CDR2 SVGAGI (reference sequence). Here the CDR3 reads CANRTSGNTGELFF. CDR3 in DNA: TGTGCCAACCGGACTAGCGGGAACACCGGGGAGCTGTTTTTT.

Concerning this clonotype itself: In this CDR3 the conserved last residue, phenylalanine or tryptophan, is missing, so a read error is likely. The V and J genes are TRBV11-2 and TRBJ2-1, with D tentatively TRBD2 (5 bases). The CDR3 runs to 14 residues. V lost 6 bases and J 6 bases, leaving 15 bases between the germline ends. Germline CDR1 and CDR2: SGHAT and FQNNGV. CDR3 in DNA: TGTGCCAGCAGTTATCGGGCCGAGGGCAATGAGCAGTTCTCC. This encodes CASSYRAEGNEQFS.

The rearrangement joins TRBV4-2 to TRBJ2-7; 9 bases agree with TRBD2. The germline V gene encodes CDR1 LGHNA and CDR2 YNFKEQ. The CDR3 is 14 amino acids. The junction had 5 bases not matched to a gene; V was cut back by 2 bases and J by 6 bases. CDR3: CASSQLQTSGEQYF. For the CDR3, the DNA is TGTGCCAGCAGCCAACTTCAGACTAGCGGCGAGCAGTACTTC.

Remarks on this clonotype: Possible read error: a much larger clone is one base away. The chain links TRBV6-5 to TRBJ2-2, with unresolved D. This CDR3 has 14 amino acids. Germline V gene sequence: CDR1 MNHEY, CDR2 SVGAGI. The CDR3 sequence is CATSYMSVGGELFF. The CDR3 bases are TGTGCCACCAGTTACATGTCAGTTGGCGGGGAGCTGTTTTTT.

In this sample, this clonotype turned up a few times. Given a much more abundant clone one base away, this may be a read error. The DNA of the CDR3 is TGCAGTGTTAGAGGACCCACAGGCGCAATGGCTTTCTTT. This gives the protein CSVRGPTGAMAFF. The V call is TRBV20-1, the J call TRBJ1-1; perhaps TRBD1 as D (5 bases). Germline CDR1 reads DFQATT; CDR2 reads SNEGSKA (reference sequence). The CDR3 has 13 residues.

The chain carries TRBV6-5 and TRBJ2-2; possibly TRBD1 for D (5 bases). CDR1 and CDR2 from the germline V gene are MNHEY and SVGAGI. The length of the CDR3 is 15 residues. V was cut by 6 bases and J by 5 bases, with 16 bases left in between. This CDR3 reads CASRQWGRATGELFF. The CDR3 DNA is TGTGCCAGCAGACAATGGGGCAGGGCAACCGGGGAGCTGTTTTTT.

This clonotype has a count of ten or more. The CDR3 loop reads CSVESSLLQTQYF. The CDR3 DNA follows: TGCAGCGTTGAATCGTCTCTCCTGCAGACCCAGTACTTC. This sequence joins TRBV29-1 and TRBJ2-5, with D hard to call. Germline CDR1 SQVTM, CDR2 ANQGSEA. V gave up 2 bases and J gave up 6 bases, with 13 bases separating them. The CDR3 is made up of 13 amino acids.

This clonotype has at least ten counts. This chain joins TRBV5-5 and TRBJ2-7; D possibly corresponds to TRBD1 (5 bases). The CDR3 totals 13 residues. V was cut by 0 bases and J by 5 bases, with 9 bases left in between. Germline CDR1 is SGHKS and CDR2 is YYEKEE (reference sequence). The CDR3 protein is CASSLVRVHEQYF. The DNA of the CDR3 is TGTGCCAGCAGCTTGGTCAGGGTCCACGAGCAGTACTTC.

The gene calls are TRBV21-1 and TRBJ2-3; the table's D gene call, TRBD1, was not cross checked with the DNA. TRBV21-1 is termed a pseudogene. The CDR3 totals 16 residues. The CDR3 coding sequence is TGTGCCAGCAGCAAAGCGTGGGGCCGACACACAGATACGCAGTATTTT. Amino acid sequence: CASSKAWGRHTDTQYF.

A note on this clonotype: A much bigger clone sits one base away, suggesting this may be a read error. J is TRBJ2-3 and V is TRBV12-3 or TRBV12-4, with 11 bases that match TRBD2. This CDR3 has 12 amino acids. CDR3 coding DNA: TGTGCCAGCAGCTCACCTAGCGGGAGGCCCTCCTGG. Translated, it gives CASSSPSGRPSW.

This chain joins TRBV29-1 and TRBJ1-4; 11 nucleotides agree with TRBD1. CDR1 is SQVTM, CDR2 ANQGSEA, per germline. V trimming: 7 bases; J trimming: 7 bases; junction bases outside the gene matches: 8. The CDR3 consists of 14 residues. CDR3 DNA: TGCAGCGCCGTCGGACAGGGGGCGGGTGAAAAACTGTTTTTT. Its protein is CSAVGQGAGEKLFF.

This clonotype was counted a few times. The genes are TRBV29-1 and TRBJ1-1; D is unclear. CDR3 length equals 12 residues. Germline assignment: CDR1 SQVTM and CDR2 ANQGSEA. Trimming pared 8 bases from V and 3 bases from J, leaving 13 bases between. This CDR3 is CSLRTGDTEAFF. The CDR3 DNA reads as TGCAGCCTCAGGACTGGGGACACTGAAGCTTTCTTT.

This clonotype showed up many times. Here the CDR3 reads CASAPRVDTEAFF. In DNA form, the CDR3 reads TGTGCCAGTGCCCCCAGGGTCGATACTGAAGCTTTCTTT. The chain uses TRBV6-1 and TRBJ1-1; D is perhaps TRBD1 (5 bases). Per the germline V gene, CDR1 is MNHNS and CDR2 is SASEGT. V lost 9 bases, J lost 5 bases, and 16 bases lay in between. CDR3 length equals 13 residues.

This clonotype was detected many times. The V gene is TRBV13, the J gene TRBJ1-3; D is undetermined. There are 14 residues in the CDR3. V lost 4 bases and J 4 bases, leaving 11 bases between the germline ends. Germline assignment: CDR1 PRHDT and CDR2 FYEKMQ (reference sequence). The chain's CDR3 is CASSSLSHGNTIYF. DNA for the CDR3: TGTGCCAGCAGCTCCCTGTCCCACGGAAACACCATATATTTT.

As concerns this clonotype: At one of its ends the junction is not consistent with the germline gene, which may arise from a read error. The chain joins TRBV11-2 to TRBJ2-7, with 7 bases fitting TRBD1. The CDR3 length is 13 residues. Looked up from germline, CDR1 is SGHAT and CDR2 is FQNNGV. CDR3 DNA sequence: TGTGCCAGCAGCCAGGACAGGACCTACGAGCAGTATTTC. Its protein is CASSQDRTYEQYF.

The sample holds a few counts of this clonotype. The chain couples TRBV20-1 to TRBJ2-3; D gene ambiguous. CDR1 DFQATT and CDR2 SNEGSKA come from the germline V gene (reference sequence). The V end lost 0 bases, the J end lost 7 bases, and 8 bases lay between the germline ends. The CDR3 runs 12 residues. CDR3 sequence reads: CSARDLFHTQYF. CDR3 in DNA: TGCAGTGCTAGAGATCTGTTTCATACGCAGTATTTT.